These 22 T cell receptor beta chains came from one sample sequenced in a study. MiXCR, run by TCRdb on the RT-PCR reads, gives a single entry per CDR3 protein. The table has more than 600,000 distinct CDR3 sequences, over 12% seen once. The specimen was memory CD4+ T cells from blood. These receptors all come from a female donor in good health, serving as a healthy control.

The rearrangement links TRBV18 to TRBJ1-5; D might be TRBD1 (5 bases). V lost 3 bases and J lost 1, with 13 bases in between. CDR1 and CDR2 (germline): KGHSH, LQKENI. The CDR3 sequence is 16 residues long. The CDR3 DNA sequence: TGTGCCAGCTCACCTACGGGACCCAACAGCAATCAGCCCCAGCATTTT. Protein sequence: CASSPTGPNSNQPQHF.

This rearrangement joins TRBV12-3 or TRBV12-4 to TRBJ1-5; tentatively, D is TRBD1 (5 bases). The CDR3 covers 15 residues. With 2 bases removed from V and 5 bases from J, the gap between germline ends came to 13 bases. The CDR3 is CASSLWGGVHQPQHF. In nucleotides, the CDR3 is TGTGCCAGCAGTTTATGGGGGGGGGTACATCAGCCCCAGCATTTT.

This clonotype was detected only a few times. V gene TRBV5-1 combines with J gene TRBJ2-7; D is possibly TRBD1 or TRBD2 (5 bases each). CDR1 and CDR2 from the germline V gene are SGHRS and YFSETQ. The CDR3 runs 14 residues. The V end lost 0 bases, the J end lost 6 bases, and 13 bases lay between the germline ends. DNA of the CDR3: TGCGCCAGCAGCTTGGGAGGACTCCAGGGCGAGCAGTACTTC. Its protein is CASSLGGLQGEQYF.

The V call is TRBV7-2, the J call TRBJ1-1; D unresolved. CDR1 is SGHTA and CDR2 is FQGNSA in the germline V gene. V lost 0 bases and J lost 10, with 18 bases in between. This CDR3 comprises 15 residues. Here the CDR3 DNA reads TGTGCCAGCAGCTTAGCCTTAATGTTCCAGGCTGGAGCTTTCTTT. Translation gives CASSLALMFQAGAFF.

This clonotype was counted at least ten times. This chain connects TRBV30 to TRBJ1-2, with D possibly matching TRBD1 (6 bases). The CDR3 contains 11 residues. The V gene's germline CDR1 is GTSNPN and CDR2 SVGIG (reference sequence). V gave up 4 bases and J gave up 10 bases, with 13 bases separating them. The CDR3 coding sequence is TGTGCCTGGAATACAGGGAGATACTACACCTTC. Protein product: CAWNTGRYYTF.

This clonotype was seen more than once but under ten times. A much larger clone differs by one base, so this may be a read error. This rearrangement joins TRBV27 to TRBJ2-2; 8 bases align to TRBD1. The germline V gene has CDR1 MNHEY and CDR2 SMNVEV (reference sequence). Trimming removed 6 bases from V and 4 bases from J; junction bases left unmatched: 4. This CDR3 has 14 amino acids. CDR3 sequence reads: CASRQQGGTGELFF. The CDR3, as DNA: TGTGCCAGCAGGCAACAGGGGGGCACCGGGGAGCTGTTTTTT.

In its sample, this clonotype was seen many times. V is TRBV11-1 and J is TRBJ2-1; 8 bases map to TRBD2. The CDR3 is 15 residues long. V gave up 6 bases and J gave up 5 bases; unmatched junction bases: 9. Germline assignment: CDR1 SGHAT and CDR2 FQDESV (reference sequence). For the CDR3, the DNA is TGTGCCAGCAGACCTTGGACTAGCCCTCACAATGAGCAGTTCTTC. Its protein is CASRPWTSPHNEQFF.

The chain combines TRBV6-5 with TRBJ2-2; D is unresolved. CDR3 length: 16 residues. V lost 2 bases to trimming and J lost 0 bases, with 10 bases between them. In germline, CDR1 is MNHEY, CDR2 SVGAGI. The CDR3 here is CASSYDPRTNTGELFF. The CDR3 nucleotides read TGTGCCAGCAGTTACGATCCCAGGACGAACACCGGGGAGCTGTTTTTT.

This clonotype has just a few counts. This rearrangement joins TRBV9 to TRBJ1-1; TRBD1 is a possible D gene (6 bases). V lost 0 bases to trimming and J lost 6 bases, with 12 bases between them. CDR1 and CDR2 from the germline V gene are SGDLS and YYNGEE. This CDR3 is 14 amino acids long. The CDR3 is CASSVEQDSPEAFF. In nucleotides, the CDR3 is TGTGCCAGCAGCGTAGAACAGGACAGTCCTGAAGCTTTCTTT.

The table lists this clonotype with a few counts. This chain uses TRBV7-9 with TRBJ2-3, with 8 bases that match TRBD1. J lost 0 bases, V lost 5 bases, and 7 bases had no gene match. CDR1 SEHNR and CDR2 FQNEAQ come from the germline V gene (reference sequence). CDR3 length: 16 amino acids. The CDR3 coding sequence is TGTGCCAGCAGCGAGCGACAGGGGAGAAGCACAGATACGCAGTATTTT. Its translation: CASSERQGRSTDTQYF.

V is TRBV24-1 and J is TRBJ2-3, with TRBD2 identical over 10 bases. Germline V gene sequence: CDR1 KGHDR, CDR2 SFDVKD. The CDR3 consists of 15 residues. The junction had 1 base not matched to a gene; V was cut back by 1 base and J by 4 bases. DNA of the CDR3: TGTGCCACCAGTGATTTCCTAGCGGGAGCAGATACGCAGTATTTT. Its translation: CATSDFLAGADTQYF.

The V and J genes are TRBV18 and TRBJ2-1, with D hard to call. CDR3 length: 15 residues. The V gene's germline CDR1 is KGHSH and CDR2 LQKENI. Trimming left V 0 bases short and J 7 bases short, with 13 bases between. CDR3 sequence (DNA): TGTGCCAGCTCACCACCCGCAGGCTTAGGGAATGAGCAGTTCTTC. It translates to CASSPPAGLGNEQFF. Full variable domain (rest looked up from reference TRBV18 and TRBJ2-1): NAGVMQNPRHLVRRRGQEARLRCSPMKGHSHVYWYRQLPEEGLKFMVYLQKENIIDESGMPKERFSAEFPKEGPSILRIQQVVRGDSAAYFCASSPPAGLGNEQFFGPGTRLTVL.

This clonotype appeared many times. The chain combines TRBV7-2 with TRBJ2-5; no definite D call. The CDR3 sequence is 14 residues long. V was clipped by 3 bases and J by 5 bases, with 13 bases between them. The germline V gene has CDR1 SGHTA and CDR2 FQGNSA. In DNA, the CDR3 is TGTGCCAGCAGCTTTACACTTGACTCGGAGACCCAGTACTTC. Residues: CASSFTLDSETQYF.

At least ten counts were recorded for this clonotype. The CDR3 loop is CASSLAAGPYNEQFF. The CDR3 coding sequence is TGTGCCAGCAGTTTGGCAGCGGGACCCTACAATGAGCAGTTCTTC. The chain has TRBV12-3 or TRBV12-4 and TRBJ2-1; 7 bases map to TRBD2. This CDR3 has 15 residues. V gave up 3 bases and J gave up 2 bases; unmatched junction bases: 4.

In this sample, this clonotype turned up a few times. This chain joins TRBV6-2 or TRBV6-3 and TRBJ1-4; D unclear. The germline V gene has CDR1 MNHEY and CDR2 SVGEGT. The CDR3 totals 15 residues. Trimming took 6 bases from V and 4 from J, leaving 15 bases between them. CDR3 sequence (DNA): TGTGCCAGCAGGTCGGCGGGCGGATTTAATGAAAAACTGTTTTTT. This sequence encodes CASRSAGGFNEKLFF.

This clonotype was seen a few times. This chain links TRBV20-1 with TRBJ2-1, with 9 positions matching TRBD1. Germline V gene data show CDR1 as DFQATT and CDR2 as SNEGSKA (reference sequence). Trimming took 7 bases from V and 6 from J; bases not matched to a gene: 13. The CDR3 consists of 15 residues. The CDR3 reads CSVPLGTGYLNEQFF. For the CDR3, the DNA is TGCAGTGTCCCCCTGGGGACAGGGTACCTCAATGAGCAGTTCTTC.

The chain joins TRBV5-1 to TRBJ2-1; 8 bases agree with TRBD2. Trimming at V came to 1 base and at J to 6 bases, leaving 9 bases not matched to a gene. The germline CDR1 and CDR2 sequences are SGHRS and YFSETQ. This CDR3 is built from 16 residues. CDR3 nucleotides: TGCGCCAGCAGCTTGTACGGGACTAGTGGCATCAATGAGCAGTTCTTC. Protein product: CASSLYGTSGINEQFF.

The chain couples TRBV19 to TRBJ2-3, with TRBD2 matching 10 bases. Per the germline V gene, CDR1 is LNHDA and CDR2 is SQIVND (reference sequence). V lost 4 bases to trimming and J lost 6 bases; unmatched junction nucleotides: 7. The CDR3 length is 15 residues. CDR3 sequence (DNA): TGTGCCAGTAGTAACGAGCGGGAGGGCGTGGATACGCAGTATTTT. It translates to CASSNEREGVDTQYF.

The chain combines TRBV27 with TRBJ2-1; a weak D match, TRBD2 (5 bases). Looked up from germline, CDR1 is MNHEY and CDR2 is SMNVEV (reference sequence). Trimming cost V 6 bases and J 5 bases, with 20 bases left between them. The CDR3 contains 16 residues. The CDR3 DNA sequence: TGTGCCAGCAGCCGACCCCGGGATCTAACCCACAATGAGCAGTTCTTC. Translated, it gives CASSRPRDLTHNEQFF.

This clonotype was found a few times. The DNA for the CDR3 is TGCGCCAGCAGCCCTCGGGACAGCTTGAACACTGAAGCTTTCTTT. Translation gives CASSPRDSLNTEAFF. V usage is TRBV4-1 and J usage is TRBJ1-1; 7 bases agree with TRBD1. The CDR3 loop spans 15 amino acids. Germline lookup yields CDR1 MGHRA and CDR2 YSYEKL. Trimming cost V 4 bases and J 0 bases; bases outside gene matches: 5.

This clonotype appeared a few times. V and J are TRBV12-3 or TRBV12-4 and TRBJ2-3, with D possibly called TRBD1 or TRBD2 (5 bases each). Trimming took off 7 bases at V and 2 bases at J, with 34 bases between the two ends. CDR3 length: 21 amino acids. The DNA of the CDR3 is TGTGCCAGCATAGGGGACGACCCACACCGAGCCCCCGACCCACACACAGATACGCAGTATTTT. It yields the protein CASIGDDPHRAPDPHTDTQYF.

This chain uses TRBV7-2 with TRBJ1-2; D is unclear. The V gene's germline CDR1 is SGHTA and CDR2 FQGNSA. Between the trimmed V and J ends, which lost 5 bases and 1 base, there was a span of 11 bases. CDR3 size: 14 residues. This CDR3 is CASSPLTDNYGYTF. CDR3 DNA: TGTGCCAGCAGCCCCTTGACCGATAACTATGGCTACACCTTC.